These 32 T cell receptor beta chains were sequenced from one sample in a study of T cell responses to AZD1222 COVID-19 vaccine. Libraries were prepared by immunoSEQ multiplex PCR; TCRdb keeps only in-frame clonotypes and omits some of them. The repertoire includes tens of thousands of clones, about 91% of them detected once, and roughly 20% sits in the top ten. The sequenced sample was peripheral blood, obtained on day 0 of AZD1222 vaccination. Receptors were obtained from an adult in good health.

This chain joins TRBV7-2 and TRBJ1-5; D possibly corresponds to TRBD1 (5 bases). V shed 0 bases and J shed 7 bases, with 13 bases lying between them. Germline CDR1 is SGHTA and CDR2 is FQGNSA. The CDR3 is 15 residues long. In DNA, the CDR3 is TGTGCCAGCAGCTTAGCGGGGGGATCTTGGCAGCCCCAGCATTTT. This sequence encodes CASSLAGGSWQPQHF.

J is TRBJ1-2 and V is TRBV5-6; D is perhaps TRBD1 (6 bases). The CDR3 extends over 15 amino acids. Germline CDR1 reads SGHDT; CDR2 reads YYEEEE. V lost 5 bases to trimming and J lost 4 bases, with 18 bases between them. The CDR3 is CASSTQGFGSYGYTF. The CDR3 bases are TGTGCCAGCAGTACTCAGGGGTTTGGGAGCTATGGCTACACCTTC.

The chain is built from TRBV18 and TRBJ1-5, with no clear D. Germline CDR1 and CDR2: KGHSH and LQKENI. The CDR3 spans 16 residues. V was clipped by 2 bases and J by 2 bases, with 13 bases between them. CDR3 DNA sequence: TGTGCCAGCTCACCAAGTCCGTTTATCGGCAATCAGCCCCAGCATTTT. It is translated as CASSPSPFIGNQPQHF.

This chain connects TRBV27 to TRBJ2-7; 7 bases are a match to TRBD1. CDR1 is MNHEY, CDR2 SMNVEV, per germline (reference sequence). V gave up 3 bases and J gave up 6 bases; unmatched junction bases: 11. There are 15 residues in the CDR3. CDR3 sequence reads: CASSFGNRGSFEQYF. DNA of the CDR3: TGTGCCAGCAGTTTCGGGAACAGGGGTTCGTTCGAGCAGTACTTC.

The CDR3 DNA follows: TGTGCCAGCAGCTTGGGAGCCACCGGGGAGCTGTTTTTT. Encoded protein: CASSLGATGELFF. The chain joins TRBV5-4 to TRBJ2-2; D remains ambiguous. Germline CDR1 and CDR2: SGHNT and YYREEE (reference sequence). V dropped 0 bases and J dropped 4 bases, with 4 bases sitting between them. The CDR3 loop spans 13 amino acids.

The V gene is TRBV28, the J gene TRBJ1-5; D gene ambiguous. Germline CDR1 MDHEN, CDR2 SYDVKM. Trimming removed 3 bases from V and 4 bases from J, with 7 bases in between. This CDR3 region has 13 residues. The CDR3 loop reads CASSLNPNQPQHF. The DNA for the CDR3 is TGTGCCAGCAGTTTGAACCCTAATCAGCCCCAGCATTTT.

The V call is TRBV6-2 or TRBV6-3, the J call TRBJ2-7, with D unresolved. CDR3 length: 16 residues. Germline V gene sequence: CDR1 MNHEY, CDR2 SVGEGT. Trimming took 0 bases from V and 0 from J, leaving 12 bases between them. CDR3 residues: CASSYSVSESSYEQYF. CDR3 DNA: TGTGCCAGCAGTTACTCGGTCAGCGAAAGCTCCTACGAGCAGTACTTC.

The rearrangement uses TRBV7-9 and TRBJ2-7; 11 nucleotides align to TRBD1. Germline CDR1 is SEHNR and CDR2 is FQNEAQ (reference sequence). V trimming: 4 bases; J trimming: 3 bases; junction bases outside the gene matches: 5. CDR3 size: 15 residues. CDR3 sequence: CASSSGTGGYYEQYF. CDR3 DNA sequence: TGTGCCAGCAGCTCCGGGACAGGGGGATACTACGAGCAGTACTTC. The full variable domain, completed using reference TRBV7-9 and TRBJ2-7, is DTGVSQNPRHKITKRGQNVTFRCDPISEHNRLYWYRQTLGQGPEFLTYFQNEAQLEKSRLLSDRFSAERPKGSFSTLEIQRTEQGDSAMYLCASSSGTGGYYEQYFGPGTRLTVT.

This chain connects TRBV30 to TRBJ2-1, with D unclear. Trimming pared 3 bases from V and 7 bases from J, leaving 7 bases between. CDR1 and CDR2 (germline): GTSNPN, SVGIG (reference sequence). CDR3 size: 11 residues. Written as DNA, the CDR3 is TGTGCCTGGAGCGCAGAAAATGAGCAGTTCTTC. It specifies CAWSAENEQFF.

The V call is TRBV4-2, the J call TRBJ1-2, with D perhaps matching TRBD1 (5 bases). Per germline, CDR1 LGHNA and CDR2 YNFKEQ. The CDR3 has 16 residues. With 1 base removed from V and 5 bases from J, the gap between germline ends came to 17 bases. The CDR3 sequence: CASSQVGDSSLYGYTF. DNA for the CDR3: TGTGCCAGCAGCCAAGTCGGAGACAGCTCACTTTATGGCTACACCTTC.

This clone was observed once. The V call is TRBV7-9, the J call TRBJ2-7, with D perhaps being TRBD1 or TRBD2 (5 bases each). Per the germline V gene, CDR1 is SEHNR and CDR2 is FQNEAQ (reference sequence). This CDR3 region has 13 residues. V was pared by 6 bases and J by 3 bases, with 12 bases between. The CDR3 loop is CASRGTRGYEQYF. The CDR3 region has the DNA TGTGCCAGCAGGGGAACGAGGGGCTACGAGCAGTACTTC.

The V and J genes are TRBV11-1 and TRBJ2-4, with D unclear. Germline V lookup: CDR1 SGHAT, CDR2 FQDESV (reference sequence). The CDR3 has 13 amino acids. The V end was cut by 4 bases, the J end by 10 bases, with 14 bases between. CDR3: CASSSRSWWIQYF. The CDR3, as DNA: TGTGCCAGCAGCTCCCGGTCGTGGTGGATTCAGTACTTC.

This rearrangement joins TRBV6-5 to TRBJ2-7; possibly TRBD2 for D (6 bases). Germline CDR1 is MNHEY and CDR2 is SVGAGI. V was trimmed by 0 bases and J by 1 base, leaving 13 bases between them. The CDR3 runs 16 residues. CDR3 sequence: CASSYSPAGTSYEQYF. The CDR3 DNA reads TGTGCCAGCAGTTACTCTCCGGCAGGGACTTCCTACGAGCAGTACTTC.

With respect to this clone: The sample carries other DNA sequences with the same CDR3. The gene calls are TRBV9 and TRBJ2-6; D remains ambiguous. The V gene's germline CDR1 is SGDLS and CDR2 YYNGEE. Trimming removed 0 bases from V and 0 bases from J, with 4 bases in between. This CDR3 has 15 amino acids. The CDR3 region is CASSVGSSGANVLTF. The CDR3 bases are TGTGCCAGCAGCGTAGGGAGCTCTGGGGCCAACGTCCTGACTTTC.

The chain employs TRBV7-8 and TRBJ2-2; 11 bases line up with TRBD1. Trimming cost V 4 bases and J 4 bases; bases outside gene matches: 14. Germline V lookup: CDR1 SGHVS, CDR2 FQNEAQ. The CDR3 covers 19 residues. CDR3 sequence reads: CASSSRPAGTGGGTGELFF. The CDR3, as DNA: TGTGCCAGCAGCTCGAGACCCGCCGGGACAGGGGGAGGCACCGGGGAGCTGTTTTTT. The entire variable domain, with the rest obtained from reference TRBV7-8 and TRBJ2-2, is as follows: GAGVSQSPRYKVAKRGQDVALRCDPISGHVSLFWYQQALGQGPEFLTYFQNEAQLDKSGLPSDRFFAERPEGSVSTLKIQRTQQEDSAVYLCASSSRPAGTGGGTGELFFGEGSRLTVL.

This clone was seen a single time. The genes are TRBV9 and TRBJ1-6, with TRBD1 matching over 7 bases. The CDR3 is made up of 15 amino acids. Germline V lookup: CDR1 SGDLS, CDR2 YYNGEE. The junction had 6 bases not matched to a gene; V was cut back by 4 bases and J by 5 bases. The CDR3 loop reads CASSLGTVNNSPLHF. CDR3 DNA: TGTGCCAGCAGCCTTGGGACAGTTAATAATTCACCCCTCCACTTT.

This clone was seen only once. The genes are TRBV12-3 or TRBV12-4 and TRBJ2-2; no clear D gene. V was pared by 10 bases and J by 5 bases, with 5 bases between. The CDR3 is 10 residues long. Here the CDR3 DNA reads TGTGCCATAAAGACCGGGGAGCTGTTTTTT. This codes for CAIKTGELFF.

This chain joins TRBV9 and TRBJ2-2; D gene unclear. V was pared by 7 bases and J by 6 bases, with 16 bases between. In germline, CDR1 is SGDLS, CDR2 YYNGEE. This CDR3 comprises 14 residues. CDR3 coding DNA: TGTGCCAGCGGCCCGCGTCCCCAGTCCGGGGAGCTGTTTTTT. The encoded protein is CASGPRPQSGELFF.

V and J are TRBV15 and TRBJ2-1, with a weak D call TRBD1 (5 bases). Trimming removed 0 bases from V and 0 bases from J, with 9 bases in between. The CDR3 totals 16 residues. Germline V CDR1 and CDR2: LNHNV, YYDKDF (reference sequence). This chain's CDR3 is CATSREDTRSYNEQFF. The DNA of the CDR3 is TGTGCCACCAGCAGAGAGGACACCCGCTCCTACAATGAGCAGTTCTTC.

CDR3 in DNA: TGTGCCAGCAGGGAGCCGCTTACCGGGGAGCTGTTTTTT. Amino acids: CASREPLTGELFF. This chain uses TRBV6-5 with TRBJ2-2; D not certain. V gave up 6 bases and J gave up 5 bases, with 10 bases separating them. Looked up from germline, CDR1 is MNHEY and CDR2 is SVGAGI. This CDR3 contains 13 residues.

The V gene is TRBV7-3, the J gene TRBJ2-7; TRBD2 agrees at 13 bases. Germline CDR1 SGHTA, CDR2 FQGTGA. The V gene end was trimmed by 6 bases and the J gene end by 2 bases; junction bases not matched to a gene: 4. This CDR3 contains 15 residues. The CDR3 reads CASSLLAGGPYEQYF. CDR3 DNA sequence: TGTGCCAGCAGTTTACTAGCGGGAGGGCCCTACGAGCAGTACTTC.

The chain links TRBV12-3 or TRBV12-4 to TRBJ1-5; D gene unclear. CDR3 length: 13 residues. The V gene lost 3 bases and the J gene lost 4 bases, with 7 bases spanning the gap. CDR3 sequence (DNA): TGTGCCAGCAGTTTGGCAGGAAATCAGCCCCAGCATTTT. Its translation: CASSLAGNQPQHF.

This chain connects TRBV27 to TRBJ2-1; D not resolved. From germline, CDR1 is MNHEY and CDR2 SMNVEV (reference sequence). The V gene lost 3 bases and the J gene lost 8 bases, with 11 bases spanning the gap. The CDR3 has 13 residues. CDR3 protein: CASSFVNSHEQFF. DNA for the CDR3: TGTGCCAGCAGTTTTGTCAATAGCCATGAGCAGTTCTTC.

This sequence joins TRBV25-1 and TRBJ2-1; D perhaps matches TRBD2 (5 bases). This CDR3 region has 16 residues. V was pared by 3 bases and J by 2 bases, with 14 bases between. Germline V gives CDR1 MGHDK, CDR2 SYGVNS. CDR3 bases: TGTGCCAGCAGTGAGGCAATAGCGACACCCTACAATGAGCAGTTCTTC. Translation: CASSEAIATPYNEQFF.

This chain uses TRBV2 with TRBJ2-1, with no clear D. CDR1 and CDR2 from the germline V gene are SNHLY and FYNNEI. Trimming pared 3 bases from V and 9 bases from J, leaving 6 bases between. The CDR3 is 11 residues long. DNA for the CDR3: TGTGCCAGCAGTGAGTTCGGTGAGCAGTTCTTC. Translation: CASSEFGEQFF.

Concerning this clone itself: The DNA is omitted, as the CDR3 cannot be located on it reliably, and the CDR3 follows TCRdb's listing. The chain combines TRBV21-1 with TRBJ2-7; no check of the table's D call, TRBD2, against the DNA was made. TRBV21-1 is a pseudogene. The CDR3 spans 16 amino acids, including both terminal residues. CDR3 sequence reads: CASSKVARGSGYEQYF.

The CDR3 DNA reads as TGTGCCTGTTTGGTGGCCGGGGAGACCCAGTACTTC. Protein product: CACLVAGETQYF. The J gene is TRBJ2-5, the V gene TRBV30, with no clear D. The V end lost 6 bases, the J end lost 5 bases, and 13 bases lay between the germline ends. CDR1 GTSNPN and CDR2 SVGIG come from the germline V gene (reference sequence). This CDR3 region has 12 residues.

V and J are TRBV5-4 and TRBJ1-4, with D possibly matching TRBD1 (5 bases). The V end lost 5 bases, the J end lost 3 bases, and 11 bases lay between the germline ends. The CDR3 runs to 14 residues. The germline CDR1 and CDR2 sequences are SGHNT and YYREEE (reference sequence). In DNA, the CDR3 is TGTGCCAGCAGTCAGGGTTTGGCTAATGAAAAACTGTTTTTT. Protein: CASSQGLANEKLFF.

The chain combines TRBV4-2 with TRBJ1-3, with 8 positions matching TRBD1. With 4 bases clipped from V and 0 bases from J, the junction kept 26 bases outside the gene matches. This CDR3 is built from 23 residues. The germline V gene encodes CDR1 LGHNA and CDR2 YNFKEQ. CDR3 sequence (DNA): TGTGCCAGCAGCCCAAGCCCCGGGACAGGCATAGGAGGGAAAAAAAGCTCTGGAAACACCATATATTTT. Translated, it gives CASSPSPGTGIGGKKSSGNTIYF.

The chain couples TRBV28 to TRBJ2-5; D may correspond to TRBD1 or TRBD2 (5 bases each). V was cut by 7 bases and J by 5 bases, with 29 bases left in between. Germline lookup yields CDR1 MDHEN and CDR2 SYDVKM. CDR3 length: 18 residues. The CDR3 sequence: CASIHRGRSASLRETQYF. The CDR3 DNA sequence: TGTGCCAGCATCCATAGGGGTAGGTCGGCTAGCTTGAGGGAGACCCAGTACTTC.

V usage is TRBV5-8 and J usage is TRBJ1-2; D ambiguous. Germline V lookup: CDR1 SGHTS, CDR2 YDEGEE. This CDR3 is 13 amino acids long. Trimming removed 1 base at V and 7 bases at J, with 11 bases between. The CDR3 spells CASSLLGTRGYTF. The CDR3 DNA sequence: TGTGCCAGCAGCTTGCTAGGAACGCGTGGCTACACCTTC.

This clone was detected once. This chain joins TRBV6-5 and TRBJ1-5; D is unresolved. In germline, CDR1 is MNHEY, CDR2 SVGAGI. Between the trimmed V and J ends, which lost 2 bases and 3 bases, there was a span of 11 bases. This CDR3 has 15 amino acids. The CDR3 bases are TGTGCCAGCAGTTACGGGCCAGGTTACAATCAGCCCCAGCATTTT. It codes for CASSYGPGYNQPQHF.